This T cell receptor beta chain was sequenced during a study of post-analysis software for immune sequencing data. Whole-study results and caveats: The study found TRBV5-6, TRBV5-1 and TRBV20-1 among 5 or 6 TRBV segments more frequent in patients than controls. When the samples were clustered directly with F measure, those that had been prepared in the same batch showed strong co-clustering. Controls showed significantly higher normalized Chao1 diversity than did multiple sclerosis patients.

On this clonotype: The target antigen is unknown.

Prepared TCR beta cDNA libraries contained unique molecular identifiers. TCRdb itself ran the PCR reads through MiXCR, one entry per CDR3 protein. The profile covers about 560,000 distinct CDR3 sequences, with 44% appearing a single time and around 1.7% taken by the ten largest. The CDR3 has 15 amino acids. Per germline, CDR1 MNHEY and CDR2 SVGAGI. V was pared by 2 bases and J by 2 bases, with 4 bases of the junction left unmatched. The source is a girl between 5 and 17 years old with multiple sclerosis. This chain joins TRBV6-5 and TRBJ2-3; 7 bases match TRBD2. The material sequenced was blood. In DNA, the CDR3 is TGTGCCAGCAGTTACCTAGCGGATTTCACAGATACGCAGTATTTT. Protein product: CASSYLADFTDTQYF.